These 4 T cell receptor beta chains were sequenced from one sample in a study of regulatory T cells in long-lasting Graves disease. The TCR beta library used iRepertoire HTBI primers with Arm-PCR amplification of CDR3. TCRdb reprocessed the multiplex PCR reads with MiXCR, giving one entry per CDR3 protein. The top ten hold approximately 30% of the sample, which has 300,000 to 400,000 distinct CDR3 sequences, 16% seen once. The time point: newly diagnosed GD, antithyroid drugs for less than 3 months. RNA from PBMCs was the source of the TCR library. This sample also appeared in a second study, on T cells in Graves' hyperthyroidism and ophthalmopathy.

Sequenced material: peripheral blood mononuclear cells (PBMCs), taken at new diagnosis, from a patient treated with antithyroid drugs. The receptors originated from a man in his forties with Graves disease.

This chain uses TRBV25-1 with TRBJ2-7; D is unclear. Germline CDR1 and CDR2: MGHDK and SYGVNS. The CDR3 consists of 14 residues. The V and J ends lost 6 bases and 5 bases respectively, with 17 bases between them. This CDR3 is CASSQGALSDEQYF. DNA for the CDR3: TGTGCCAGCAGCCAAGGAGCCCTATCGGACGAGCAGTACTTC.

This clonotype was seen many times. The chain has TRBV4-2 and TRBJ1-1; D unresolved. Trimming took off 0 bases at V and 1 base at J, with 15 bases between the two ends. The CDR3 spans 17 residues. Germline CDR1 is LGHNA and CDR2 is YNFKEQ. The CDR3 sequence: CASSQDPWGPSNTEAFF. The CDR3 bases are TGTGCCAGCAGCCAAGATCCATGGGGTCCTTCGAACACTGAAGCTTTCTTT.

This clonotype was counted many times. The genes are TRBV9 and TRBJ2-3, with D unresolved. Germline values: CDR1 SGDLS, CDR2 YYNGEE. Trimming shortened V by 3 bases and J by 8 bases, and 7 bases separated the two germline ends. The CDR3 is 11 amino acids. Here the CDR3 DNA reads TGTGCCAGCAGCGACCAGCGTACGCAGTATTTT. It is translated as CASSDQRTQYF.

The rearrangement uses TRBV5-1 and TRBJ2-5; 9 bases agree with TRBD1. CDR3 length equals 16 residues. The V gene end was trimmed by 4 bases and the J gene end by 2 bases; junction bases not matched to a gene: 9. Looked up from germline, CDR1 is SGHRS and CDR2 is YFSETQ. As DNA, the CDR3 is TGCGCCAGCAGCCCGGGACAGGGCGCCCGTCAAGAGACCCAGTACTTC. Its translation: CASSPGQGARQETQYF.